This entry features one TCR beta chain sequence. TCRdb keeps only in-frame clones here, not all; method: immunoSEQ multiplex PCR. The sample lists 300,000 to 400,000 clones, roughly 90% occurring once. This record belongs to a study of blood T cell repertoires in COVID-19. Residents of 24 US areas, aged about 18 to 89 years, made up the participants. Trimming removed 5 bases from V and 0 bases from J, with 8 bases in between. CDR3 length: 14 amino acids. Germline V gene lookup returns CDR1 MNHEY and CDR2 SMNVEV (reference sequence). The chain employs TRBV27 and TRBJ1-3; D gene uncertain. Sequencing used PBMCs or T cells enriched from blood (not recorded which). This receptor was identified in a woman aged 25-40 years who had been exposed to COVID-19. Here the CDR3 DNA reads TGTGCCAGCAGTCGAGTCGGCTCTGGAAACACCATATATTTT. This gives the protein CASSRVGSGNTIYF.